This T cell receptor beta chain derives from a study of neurological immune-mediated disorders. Study conclusions and caveats: HTLV-1-associated myelopathy had the most TCR clonal expansion, whereas multiple sclerosis had the least (lower than in healthy controls).

V lost 4 bases, J lost 3 bases, and 7 bases lay in between. Per the germline V gene, CDR1 is SGHRS and CDR2 is YFSETQ. The CDR3 sequence is 12 residues long. At least ten counts were recorded for this clonotype. The target antigen is unknown. Noted time point: longitudinal time-point 1 (baseline). Source material was 2 million unsorted PBMCs, stored at -80 °C in RNAlater. 5'RACE employing 10-nucleotide random UMIs yielded the cDNA. TCRdb passed the 5' RACE reads through MiXCR, listing each CDR3 protein once. The sample carries 50,000 to 70,000 distinct CDR3 sequences, about 10% recorded once. This clonotype was obtained from a male donor with HTLV-1-associated myelopathy (HAM/TSP). This chain links TRBV5-1 with TRBJ1-2; D call uncertain. Sequenced material: PBMCs. Written as DNA, the CDR3 is TGCGCCAGCAGCCCTGGAGACTATGGCTACACCTTC. Translating it yields CASSPGDYGYTF.